This TCR beta chain was sequenced for a study of cytotoxic CD8 clonotypes in ibrutinib-treated CLL. Sequencing used immunoSEQ multiplex PCR; TCRdb keeps in-frame clones, though not all of them. Of some 200,000 clones in the sample, around 72% were seen once. Germline V gene sequence: CDR1 LNHNV, CDR2 YYDKDF (reference sequence). With 2 bases clipped from V and 9 bases from J, the junction kept 8 bases outside the gene matches. The CDR3 consists of 15 residues. Sequenced here: PBMCs, sampled after 24 months of ibrutinib treatment. The TCR sequence derives from a human donor with chronic lymphocytic leukemia. The chain couples TRBV15 to TRBJ2-1; 9 positions agree with TRBD2. The chain's CDR3 is CATSRRFSGRGEQFF. The CDR3 bases are TGTGCCACCAGCAGACGATTTAGCGGGAGAGGTGAGCAGTTCTTC.